This TCR beta chain was captured in a study of early T cells in non-severe SARS-CoV-2 infection. There are a few counts of this clonotype. As part of library construction, unique molecular identifiers were attached to individual cDNA molecules. TCRdb called the 5' RACE reads again in MiXCR, with one record for every CDR3 protein. The sample contains tens of thousands of distinct CDR3 sequences, around 8% of which appear only once. Germline lookup yields CDR1 MGHRA and CDR2 YSYEKL. CDR3 length: 15 amino acids. V was clipped by 1 base and J by 4 bases, with 12 bases between them. The TCR comes from an adult who was a healthcare worker with PCR-confirmed SARS-CoV-2 infection or an uninfected control (not recorded which). The sample was whole blood. The chain couples TRBV4-1 to TRBJ2-3; D may be TRBD1 (5 bases). CDR3 sequence reads: CASSQGGSRADTQYF. As DNA, the CDR3 is TGCGCCAGCAGCCAAGGAGGCTCCAGGGCAGATACGCAGTATTTT.